Listed below are T cell receptor beta chains from one sample, sequenced in a study of response to subunit inactivated influenza vaccine. TCRdb reanalysed the RT-PCR reads using MiXCR and keeps one entry per CDR3 protein. In the table there are 550,000 to 600,000 distinct CDR3 sequences, 10% to 15% of which are singletons. The sample was PBMCs from blood, taken on the day of vaccination. Every receptor here comes from a man aged 50 to 60 who received an inactivated influenza vaccine. The CDR3 runs from the conserved cysteine through the conserved F or W. A D gene is named only where the DNA matches it firmly. Size is omitted from some rows. Given values are once, few, many or a class for expanded clones.

J: TRBJ2-5; V: TRBV20-1; D: .; size: .; CDR3: CSARVSGETQYF; DNA: TGCAGTGCTAGAGTTAGTGGGGAGACCCAGTACTTC
J: TRBJ2-5; V: TRBV27; D: .; size: many; CDR3: CASSWGAQETQYF; DNA: TGTGCCAGCAGTTGGGGGGCCCAAGAGACCCAGTACTTC
J: TRBJ2-5; V: TRBV29-1; D: TRBD2; size: many; CDR3: CSAGTSDETQYF; DNA: TGCAGCGCAGGGACTAGCGACGAGACCCAGTACTTC
J: TRBJ1-2; V: TRBV5-1; D: .; size: many; CDR3: CASSLDPVPKDYGYTF; DNA: TGCGCCAGCAGCTTGGATCCGGTCCCGAAGGACTATGGCTACACCTTC
J: TRBJ2-5; V: TRBV24-1; D: .; size: few; CDR3: CATSDSGAQGETQYF; DNA: TGTGCCACCAGTGATTCGGGGGCGCAGGGAGAGACCCAGTACTTC
J: TRBJ2-7; V: TRBV5-1; D: .; size: many; CDR3: CASSRSDNYEQYF; DNA: TGCGCCAGCAGCCGATCGGACAACTACGAGCAGTACTTC
J: TRBJ2-3; V: TRBV2; D: .; size: .; CDR3: CTSSPSRGLGWSADTQYF; DNA: TGTACCAGCAGTCCGAGCCGCGGGTTGGGGTGGAGCGCAGATACGCAGTATTTT
J: TRBJ1-1; V: TRBV4-2; D: .; size: .; CDR3: CASSLETASIGEAFF; DNA: TGTGCCAGCAGCCTCGAGACAGCGAGCATAGGGGAAGCTTTCTTT
J: TRBJ2-3; V: TRBV5-5; D: .; size: .; CDR3: CASSYRTAATVTDTQYF; DNA: TGTGCCAGCAGCTACAGGACGGCAGCGACTGTCACAGATACGCAGTATTTT
J: TRBJ2-5; V: TRBV2; D: .; size: .; CDR3: CASRVGTLEARETQYF; DNA: TGTGCCAGCAGGGTGGGAACACTTGAAGCGCGAGAGACCCAGTACTTC
J: TRBJ2-3; V: TRBV20-1; D: TRBD2; size: few; CDR3: CSARDELAGIYTDTQYF; DNA: TGCAGTGCTAGAGATGAACTAGCGGGGATCTACACAGATACGCAGTATTTT
J: TRBJ2-7; V: TRBV5-5; D: .; size: .; CDR3: CASSPIDLGFSYEQYF; DNA: TGTGCCAGCAGCCCCATTGATCTCGGATTCTCCTACGAGCAGTACTTC
J: TRBJ2-5; V: TRBV29-1; D: .; size: few; CDR3: CSVGDSRQETQYF; DNA: TGCAGCGTTGGTGACAGCCGACAAGAGACCCAGTACTTC
J: TRBJ2-7; V: TRBV12-3/TRBV12-4; D: TRBD1; size: few; CDR3: CASSPGQGHYEQYF; DNA: TGTGCCAGCAGTCCGGGACAGGGACACTACGAGCAGTACTTC
J: TRBJ2-7; V: TRBV3-1; D: .; size: few; CDR3: CASSIGIYEQYF; DNA: TGTGCCAGCAGCATCGGGATCTACGAGCAGTACTTC
J: TRBJ2-1; V: TRBV7-9; D: TRBD1; size: many; CDR3: CASSLGQGFNEQFF; DNA: TGTGCCAGCAGCTTGGGACAGGGGTTCAATGAGCAGTTCTTC
J: TRBJ2-5; V: TRBV4-1; D: TRBD2; size: .; CDR3: CASSQPTSGGPRTQYF; DNA: TGCGCCAGCAGCCAACCGACTAGCGGGGGGCCTAGGACCCAGTACTTC
J: TRBJ2-3; V: TRBV7-2; D: .; size: many; CDR3: CASSLVSPRSDTQYF; DNA: TGTGCCAGCAGCTTAGTTTCTCCGCGTTCTGATACGCAGTATTTT
J: TRBJ2-1; V: TRBV7-9; D: TRBD2; size: many; CDR3: CASSYRTSGGYNEQFF; DNA: TGTGCCAGCAGCTACCGGACTAGCGGGGGTTACAATGAGCAGTTCTTC
J: TRBJ2-7; V: TRBV7-2; D: .; size: .; CDR3: CASSFADMFYEQYF; DNA: TGTGCCAGCAGCTTTGCGGACATGTTCTACGAGCAGTACTTC
J: TRBJ2-3; V: TRBV5-1; D: .; size: many; CDR3: CASSLEHWTEGTDTQYF; DNA: TGCGCCAGCAGCTTGGAGCATTGGACAGAGGGCACAGATACGCAGTATTTT
J: TRBJ1-1; V: TRBV10-3; D: .; size: few; CDR3: CAISRRTTEAFF; DNA: TGTGCCATCAGTCGAAGGACCACTGAAGCTTTCTTT
J: TRBJ1-5; V: TRBV10-3; D: .; size: .; CDR3: CAISERGQQPQHF; DNA: TGTGCCATCAGTGAGCGGGGGCAACAGCCCCAGCATTTT
J: TRBJ1-2; V: TRBV4-2; D: .; size: many; CDR3: CASSQFDGDNYGYTF; DNA: TGTGCCAGCAGCCAGTTTGACGGAGATAACTATGGCTACACCTTC
J: TRBJ2-3; V: TRBV20-1; D: .; size: few; CDR3: CSASPGRTDTQYF; DNA: TGCAGTGCTAGCCCGGGGCGCACAGATACGCAGTATTTT
J: TRBJ2-7; V: TRBV7-9; D: .; size: .; CDR3: CASSLDGGLTYEQYF; DNA: TGTGCCAGCAGCTTGGATGGGGGGCTAACGTACGAGCAGTACTTC
J: TRBJ1-2; V: TRBV5-1; D: .; size: few; CDR3: CASSLSGQSLYGYTF; DNA: TGCGCCAGCAGCTTGAGCGGACAGTCCCTCTATGGCTACACCTTC